One and the same sample provided the 10 T cell receptor beta chains below, sequenced in a study of patients and donors after allogeneic stem cell transplantation. TCRdb reprocessed the RT-PCR reads via MiXCR and lists one record per CDR3 protein. The repertoire holds over 150,000 distinct CDR3 sequences, with about 29% as singletons. The material sequenced was blood, either unsorted or a sorted T cell fraction (not recorded which). The receptors here all came from a human donor who was either an allogeneic HSCT recipient or a stem cell or donor lymphocyte infusion donor (not recorded which). It is not recorded whose cells these are; they may come from a transplant donor.

This chain uses TRBV7-9 with TRBJ1-5; D is possibly TRBD1 (6 bases). The CDR3 length is 12 residues. CDR1 SEHNR and CDR2 FQNEAQ come from the germline V gene (reference sequence). Between the trimmed V and J ends, which lost 4 bases and 6 bases, there was a span of 7 bases. Here the CDR3 reads CASSSQGQPQHF. CDR3 coding DNA: TGTGCCAGCAGCTCACAGGGTCAGCCCCAGCATTTT.

The chain joins TRBV6-5 to TRBJ1-4; possibly TRBD1 for D (5 bases). V lost 6 bases to trimming and J lost 0 bases, with 14 bases between them. The length of the CDR3 is 16 residues. Germline V lookup: CDR1 MNHEY, CDR2 SVGAGI. Here the CDR3 DNA reads TGTGCCAGCAGCCAGGGTCCTTTACCAACTAATGAAAAACTGTTTTTT. It yields the protein CASSQGPLPTNEKLFF.

Only a few counts were recorded for this clonotype. CDR3 amino acids: CASSRALEETQYF. In DNA, the CDR3 is TGTGCCAGCTCACGAGCCCTCGAAGAGACCCAGTACTTC. This chain connects TRBV18 to TRBJ2-5; D unclear. CDR1 KGHSH and CDR2 LQKENI come from the germline V gene. CDR3 size: 13 residues. Between the trimmed V and J ends, which lost 4 bases and 3 bases, there was a span of 9 bases.

V usage is TRBV7-2 and J usage is TRBJ2-3, with a tentative D call TRBD2 (6 bases). This CDR3 comprises 15 residues. CDR1 SGHTA and CDR2 FQGNSA come from the germline V gene. V dropped 1 base and J dropped 0 bases, with 8 bases sitting between them. CDR3 sequence: CASSLGLGSTDTQYF. CDR3 coding DNA: TGTGCCAGCAGCTTAGGACTAGGAAGCACAGATACGCAGTATTTT.

In this sample, this clonotype turned up a few times. The V and J genes are TRBV27 and TRBJ2-1, with unresolved D. The V and J ends lost 6 bases and 4 bases respectively, with 7 bases between them. The V gene's germline CDR1 is MNHEY and CDR2 SMNVEV (reference sequence). CDR3 length: 12 amino acids. CDR3: CASRDGYNEQFF. CDR3 in DNA: TGTGCCAGCAGAGACGGGTACAATGAGCAGTTCTTC.

In its sample, this clonotype was seen a few times. The rearrangement joins TRBV19 to TRBJ1-1, with 7 nucleotides matching TRBD1. CDR3 length: 13 amino acids. V lost 6 bases and J lost 1; bases outside the gene matches: 2. Germline lookup yields CDR1 LNHDA and CDR2 SQIVND (reference sequence). The CDR3 sequence is CASRDRANTEAFF. CDR3 DNA: TGTGCCAGTAGAGACAGGGCGAACACTGAAGCTTTCTTT.

The J gene is TRBJ1-1, the V gene TRBV21-1. TRBV21-1 is shown as a pseudogene. The CDR3 has 13 residues. CDR3 in DNA: TGTGCCAGCATTCCGGTGCCGAGGACTGAAGCTTTCTTT. This translates into CASIPVPRTEAFF.

The chain links TRBV27 to TRBJ2-2; no definite D call. Germline CDR1 is MNHEY and CDR2 is SMNVEV (reference sequence). V was shortened by 4 bases and J by 5 bases, with 8 bases between the two germline ends. The CDR3 contains 13 residues. The CDR3 DNA reads as TGTGCCAGCAGTTCCCGAGTGACCGGGGAGCTGTTTTTT. This sequence encodes CASSSRVTGELFF.

This chain connects TRBV7-3 to TRBJ2-5, with a possible D match to TRBD2 (6 bases). V gave up 1 base and J gave up 5 bases, with 14 bases separating them. Germline V gene sequence: CDR1 SGHTA, CDR2 FQGTGA. CDR3 size: 15 residues. The CDR3 DNA follows: TGTGCCAGCAGCTTAAAGGCGGGAATGTGGGAGACCCAGTACTTC. It specifies CASSLKAGMWETQYF.

This clonotype came up a few times. V is TRBV7-9 and J is TRBJ1-1; 8 nucleotides match TRBD1. V shed 1 base and J 4 bases; nucleotides not matched to a gene: 5. The CDR3 covers 15 residues. CDR1 SEHNR and CDR2 FQNEAQ come from the germline V gene (reference sequence). The CDR3 is CASSLGQGMSTEAFF. The DNA for the CDR3 is TGTGCCAGCAGCTTAGGACAGGGGATGAGCACTGAAGCTTTCTTT.